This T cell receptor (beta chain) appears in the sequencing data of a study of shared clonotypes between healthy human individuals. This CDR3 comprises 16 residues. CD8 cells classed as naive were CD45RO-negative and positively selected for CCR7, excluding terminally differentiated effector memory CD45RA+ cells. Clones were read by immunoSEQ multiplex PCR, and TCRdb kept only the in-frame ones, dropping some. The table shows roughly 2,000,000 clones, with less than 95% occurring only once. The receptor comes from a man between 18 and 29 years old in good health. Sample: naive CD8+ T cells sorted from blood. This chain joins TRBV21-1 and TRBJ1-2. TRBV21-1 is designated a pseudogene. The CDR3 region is CASSARSGTPNYGYTF. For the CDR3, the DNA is TGTGCCAGCAGCGCAAGATCAGGGACCCCTAACTATGGCTACACCTTC.